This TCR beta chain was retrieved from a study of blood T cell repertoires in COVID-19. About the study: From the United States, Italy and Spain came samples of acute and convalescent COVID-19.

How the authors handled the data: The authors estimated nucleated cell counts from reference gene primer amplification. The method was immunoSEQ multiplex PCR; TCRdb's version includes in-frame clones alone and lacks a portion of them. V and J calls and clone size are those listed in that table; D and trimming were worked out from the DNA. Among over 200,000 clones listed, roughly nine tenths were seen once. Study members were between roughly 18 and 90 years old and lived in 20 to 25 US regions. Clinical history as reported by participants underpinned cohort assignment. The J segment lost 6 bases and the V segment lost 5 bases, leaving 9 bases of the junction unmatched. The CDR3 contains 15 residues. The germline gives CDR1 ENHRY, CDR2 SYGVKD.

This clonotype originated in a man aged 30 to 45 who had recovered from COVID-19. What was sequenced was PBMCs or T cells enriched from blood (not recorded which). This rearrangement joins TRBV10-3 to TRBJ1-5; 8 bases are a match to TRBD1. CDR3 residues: CAISLAGGIGQPQHF. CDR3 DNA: TGTGCCATCAGTTTAGCAGGGGGCATTGGTCAGCCCCAGCATTTT.